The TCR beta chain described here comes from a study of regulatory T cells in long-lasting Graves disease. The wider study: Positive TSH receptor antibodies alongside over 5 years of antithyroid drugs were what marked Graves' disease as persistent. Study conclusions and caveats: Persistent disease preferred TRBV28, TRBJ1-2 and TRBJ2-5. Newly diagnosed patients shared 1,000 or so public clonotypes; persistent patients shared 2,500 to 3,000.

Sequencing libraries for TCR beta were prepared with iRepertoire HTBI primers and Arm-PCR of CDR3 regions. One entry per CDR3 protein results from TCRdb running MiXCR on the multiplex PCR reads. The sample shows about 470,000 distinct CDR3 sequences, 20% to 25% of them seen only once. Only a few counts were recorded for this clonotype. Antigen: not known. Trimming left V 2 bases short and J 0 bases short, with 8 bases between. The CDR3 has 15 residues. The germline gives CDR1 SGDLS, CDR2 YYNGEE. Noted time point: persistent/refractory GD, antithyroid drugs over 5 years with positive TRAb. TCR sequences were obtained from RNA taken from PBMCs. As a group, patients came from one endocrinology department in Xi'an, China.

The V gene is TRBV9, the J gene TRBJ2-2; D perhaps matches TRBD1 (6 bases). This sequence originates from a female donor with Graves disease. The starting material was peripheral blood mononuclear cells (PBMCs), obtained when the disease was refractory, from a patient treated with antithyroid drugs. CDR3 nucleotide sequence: TGTGCCAGCAGCGTGGGGGCGACGAACACCGGGGAGCTGTTTTTT. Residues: CASSVGATNTGELFF.